The clone carrying this TCR beta chain was seen a few times. The antigen is unknown. This sample stems from a study of T cell repertoires in cytomegalovirus infection. Study in general: Public TCR beta signature analysis indicated the presence of both CMV infection and matching HLA type. Whole-study results and caveats: Cumulative public TCR beta family frequency identified CMV carriers with the relevant HLA. HLA-C-restricted CMV clonotypes gave the most frequent clonotype in two of eight donors.

V shed 6 bases and J 2 bases; nucleotides not matched to a gene: 7. Per the germline V gene, CDR1 is KGHDR and CDR2 is SFDVKD. The CDR3 is 15 amino acids. TCRdb re-called the reads with MiXCR, one entry per CDR3 protein. The sample lists some 390,000 distinct CDR3 sequences, around 18% occurring once. The genes are TRBV24-1 and TRBJ2-5, with 8 bases that match TRBD1. This clonotype originated in a human donor in good health (CMV status not recorded). Some clones in this sample may be carry-over from other donors' samples. The specimen sequenced was PBMCs. Here the CDR3 DNA reads TGTGCCACCAGTACTGGACAGGGCCTACAAGAGACCCAGTACTTC. Its protein is CATSTGQGLQETQYF.